The 24 T cell receptor beta chains presented below share a single source sample, sequenced in a study of blood T cells in healthy people across ages. A second roughly 6 to 11 cycle PCR used barcoded and J-beta primers. TCRdb reprocessed the 5' RACE reads via MiXCR and lists one record per CDR3 protein. The sample has about 810,000 distinct CDR3 sequences; 30% to 45% are singletons. Sample: blood. The receptors were sampled from a man aged 18 to 30 in good health.

This chain uses TRBV12-3 or TRBV12-4 with TRBJ2-7; TRBD1 is a possible D gene (6 bases). The V and J ends lost 1 base and 2 bases respectively, with 12 bases between them. CDR3 length: 15 residues. The CDR3 nucleotides read TGTGCCAGCAGTTTAGGGACAGTATATCCCTACGAGCAGTACTTC. This translates into CASSLGTVYPYEQYF.

This clonotype has just a few counts. The rearrangement joins TRBV4-2 to TRBJ2-3; D gene ambiguous. The CDR3 consists of 14 residues. V was trimmed by 5 bases and J by 0 bases, leaving 9 bases between them. The germline gives CDR1 LGHNA, CDR2 YNFKEQ. The CDR3 loop reads CASSTRTSTDTQYF. The DNA of the CDR3 is TGTGCCAGCAGCACGAGAACTAGCACAGATACGCAGTATTTT.

This clonotype was recorded a few times. The V and J genes are TRBV6-2 or TRBV6-3 and TRBJ2-7; a possible D gene is TRBD1 (7 bases). Germline CDR1 and CDR2: MNHEY and SVGEGT. The CDR3 covers 13 residues. The germline V and J ends were trimmed by 5 bases and 3 bases, with 11 bases remaining between them. This chain's CDR3 is CASSPGGHYEQYF. The DNA of the CDR3 is TGTGCCAGCAGTCCAGGGGGGCACTACGAGCAGTACTTC.

The genes are TRBV9 and TRBJ2-2; weak D call: TRBD1 (5 bases). The V and J ends lost 3 bases and 4 bases respectively, with 13 bases between them. The CDR3 sequence is 15 residues long. CDR1 is SGDLS and CDR2 is YYNGEE in the germline V gene. As DNA, the CDR3 is TGTGCCAGCAGCGGCCAGGGCTATGGCACCGGGGAGCTGTTTTTT. It yields the protein CASSGQGYGTGELFF. Drawing the rest from reference TRBV9 and TRBJ2-2, the complete variable domain is DSGVTQTPKHLITATGQRVTLRCSPRSGDLSVYWYQQSLDQGLQFLIQYYNGEERAKGNILERFSAQQFPDLHSELNLSSLELGDSALYFCASSGQGYGTGELFFGEGSRLTVL.

This sequence joins TRBV20-1 and TRBJ1-1; D might be TRBD1 (5 bases). Trimming left V 1 base short and J 2 bases short, with 11 bases between. This CDR3 is built from 14 residues. The germline V gene encodes CDR1 DFQATT and CDR2 SNEGSKA (reference sequence). The CDR3: CSARVRGPNTEAFF. The CDR3 coding sequence is TGCAGTGCTAGAGTACGGGGACCCAACACTGAAGCTTTCTTT.

A remark on this clonotype: A read error may produce the germline difference seen at one junction end. The chain links TRBV7-2 to TRBJ2-3, with TRBD2 matching over 8 bases. Per the germline V gene, CDR1 is SGHTA and CDR2 is FQGNSA. The CDR3 runs to 17 residues. CDR3 in DNA: TGTGCCGGCAGCTTAACAGCGGCGGGGGGCCTCACAGATACGCAGTATTTT. Its protein product is CAGSLTAAGGLTDTQYF.

This chain uses TRBV5-1 with TRBJ1-2; tentatively, D is TRBD1 (5 bases). V lost 5 bases and J lost 5, with 10 bases in between. The CDR3 loop spans 12 amino acids. Germline values: CDR1 SGHRS, CDR2 YFSETQ. CDR3 region: CASRGDQYGYTF. The CDR3 region has the DNA TGCGCCAGCAGGGGGGACCAGTATGGCTACACCTTC.

The V call is TRBV20-1, the J call TRBJ2-5; tentatively, D is TRBD2 (5 bases). V lost 4 bases to trimming and J lost 2 bases, with 20 bases between them. The CDR3 is 16 amino acids. CDR1 DFQATT and CDR2 SNEGSKA come from the germline V gene (reference sequence). CDR3 bases: TGCAGTGCTAACCAACCCTCTCGGGGTGCTCAAGAGACCCAGTACTTC. Translated, it gives CSANQPSRGAQETQYF.

A word on this clonotype: A much larger clone differs by one base, so this may be a read error. J is TRBJ2-1 and V is TRBV4-1; no clear D. The germline V gene has CDR1 MGHRA and CDR2 YSYEKL. The CDR3 is 12 residues long. CDR3 protein: CASSQIYSEQFF. The CDR3 DNA follows: TGCGCCAGCAGCCAAATCTACAGTGAGCAGTTCTTC.

Concerning this clonotype: Possible read error: a much larger clone is one base away. The chain links TRBV12-3 or TRBV12-4 to TRBJ2-3; TRBD1 might be the D (7 bases). The germline V and J ends were trimmed by 5 bases and 2 bases, with 17 bases remaining between them. The CDR3 loop spans 16 amino acids. CDR3 DNA: TGTGCCAGCAGTCTTGAAAGCAGGGGGGACACAGATACGCAGTATTTT. Protein product: CASSLESRGDTDTQYF.

As to this clonotype: A much larger clone is a single base away; this may be a read error. The CDR3: CASTPGTLDTQHF. CDR3 nucleotide sequence: TGTGCCAGCACCCCCGGGACTTTAGATACGCAGCATTTT. The J gene is TRBJ2-3, the V gene TRBV27, with D possibly matching TRBD1 (5 bases). The J call may be mistaken, given a closer DNA end match to TRBJ1-5. Germline CDR1 and CDR2: MNHEY and SMNVEV (reference sequence). The CDR3 has 13 amino acids.

This clonotype was counted between two and nine times. CDR3 in DNA: TGTGCCAGCAGCTTAGACAGGGGAACGGACTACGAGCAGTACTTC. This translates into CASSLDRGTDYEQYF. The rearrangement links TRBV7-9 to TRBJ2-7; TRBD1 agrees at 7 bases. Germline V CDR1 and CDR2: SEHNR, FQNEAQ (reference sequence). There are 15 residues in the CDR3. J lost 3 bases, V lost 1 base, and 6 bases had no gene match.

This chain connects TRBV7-9 to TRBJ1-2; the D is unclear. V was cut by 6 bases and J by 6 bases, with 20 bases left in between. From germline, CDR1 is SEHNR and CDR2 FQNEAQ (reference sequence). This CDR3 has 15 amino acids. The CDR3 DNA is TGTGCCAGCAGTTTTTCGGCGGGAGAGTCGGATGGCTACACCTTC. This codes for CASSFSAGESDGYTF. Complete variable domain (other parts from reference TRBV7-9 and TRBJ1-2): DTGVSQNPRHKITKRGQNVTFRCDPISEHNRLYWYRQTLGQGPEFLTYFQNEAQLEKSRLLSDRFSAERPKGSFSTLEIQRTEQGDSAMYLCASSFSAGESDGYTFGSGTRLTVV.

Turning to this clonotype: A much bigger clone sits one base away, suggesting this may be a read error. The chain has TRBV9 and TRBJ2-5; perhaps TRBD1 as D (6 bases). V lost 0 bases and J lost 11, with 17 bases in between. The CDR3 loop spans 14 amino acids. The germline V gene encodes CDR1 SGDLS and CDR2 YYNGEE. CDR3 sequence reads: CASSVVGQRAEQYF. In nucleotides, the CDR3 is TGTGCCAGCAGCGTAGTCGGACAGAGGGCTGAGCAGTACTTC.

This clonotype has just a few counts. The chain carries TRBV29-1 and TRBJ1-4, with 8 bases identical to TRBD1. Germline assignment: CDR1 SQVTM and CDR2 ANQGSEA. CDR3 length: 17 amino acids. V lost 2 bases, J lost 7 bases, and 15 bases stayed unmatched. This CDR3 is CSVEPAKGTGGTEKLFF. The CDR3 DNA sequence: TGCAGCGTTGAACCCGCGAAGGGAACAGGGGGGACTGAAAAACTGTTTTTT. Combining the CDR3 with reference TRBV29-1 and TRBJ1-4 gives the whole variable domain SAVISQKPSRDICQRGTSLTIQCQVDSQVTMMFWYRQQPGQSLTLIATANQGSEATYESGFVIDKFPISRPNLTFSTLTVSNMSPEDSSIYLCSVEPAKGTGGTEKLFFGSGTQLSVL.

This clonotype has ten or more counts. CDR3 sequence reads: CASSRQSRDAYNEQFF. The DNA of the CDR3 is TGCGCCAGCAGCCGCCAAAGCCGGGACGCCTACAATGAGCAGTTCTTC. The chain carries TRBV4-3 and TRBJ2-1; the D gene could be TRBD1 or TRBD2 (5 bases each). V shed 4 bases and J shed 2 bases, with 15 bases lying between them. Germline CDR1 is LGHNA and CDR2 is YSLEER. CDR3 size: 16 residues.

This clonotype has more than one count but fewer than ten. The CDR3 here is CASSLWTGGNTGELFF. The CDR3 DNA follows: TGTGCCAGCAGTCTGTGGACAGGGGGAAACACCGGGGAGCTGTTTTTT. This sequence joins TRBV27 and TRBJ2-2; 10 bases match TRBD1. Unmatched junction bases numbered 5, after V lost 5 bases and J lost 2 bases. Germline-derived CDR1 and CDR2 are MNHEY and SMNVEV (reference sequence). This CDR3 has 16 residues.

The chain recombines TRBV12-3 or TRBV12-4 with TRBJ2-7, with unresolved D. The ends were cut back, 3 bases at V and 0 bases at J, with 12 bases in the middle. CDR3 size: 15 residues. CDR3 DNA sequence: TGTGCCAGCAGTTTCCAAGGGTCTCCCTCCTACGAGCAGTACTTC. It codes for CASSFQGSPSYEQYF.

A note on this clonotype: This may come from a read error, since a much larger clone is one base off. The CDR3 sequence is CTISGGLAGRTSTDTQYF. CDR3 in DNA: TGTACCATCAGTGGAGGACTAGCGGGAAGAACTAGCACAGATACGCAGTATTTT. V is TRBV10-3 and J is TRBJ2-3; 12 bases line up with TRBD2. Germline V gene sequence: CDR1 ENHRY, CDR2 SYGVKD. The CDR3 is made up of 18 amino acids.

This chain's CDR3 is CASSPPLTWEGAKPYQETQYF. The CDR3 DNA sequence: TGTGCCAGCTCACCACCGTTAACCTGGGAGGGGGCGAAACCTTACCAAGAGACCCAGTACTTC. The chain carries TRBV18 and TRBJ2-5, with D perhaps given as TRBD1 or TRBD2 (7 bases each). CDR1 KGHSH and CDR2 LQKENI come from the germline V gene. The ends were cut back, 0 bases at V and 0 bases at J, with 26 bases in the middle. This CDR3 is built from 21 residues.

Only a few counts were recorded for this clonotype. The chain carries TRBV6-1 and TRBJ1-1; D not certain. Germline CDR1 and CDR2: MNHNS and SASEGT. Trimming left V 3 bases short and J 5 bases short, with 10 bases between. The CDR3 runs to 13 residues. CDR3 protein: CASSENPGTEAFF. Here the CDR3 DNA reads TGTGCCAGCAGTGAGAACCCGGGGACTGAAGCTTTCTTT.

This chain uses TRBV9 with TRBJ1-2; D perhaps matches TRBD1 (5 bases). The CDR3 has 16 amino acids. CDR1 and CDR2 from the germline V gene are SGDLS and YYNGEE. Trimming pared 0 bases from V and 1 base from J, leaving 13 bases between. The CDR3 loop is CASSVGGDLYNYGYTF. Here the CDR3 DNA reads TGTGCCAGCAGCGTAGGGGGGGACCTATATAACTATGGCTACACCTTC.

The sample holds many counts of this clonotype. V and J are TRBV7-2 and TRBJ2-5; D not resolved. Trimming removed 3 bases at V and 5 bases at J, with 16 bases between. Germline loops: CDR1 SGHTA, CDR2 FQGNSA. This CDR3 is 15 amino acids long. CDR3 DNA: TGTGCCAGCAGCTTTAGACCCCTCCAATTGGAGACCCAGTACTTC. Protein product: CASSFRPLQLETQYF.

The chain couples TRBV3-1 to TRBJ1-1, with D uncertain. This CDR3 is built from 14 residues. Trimming cost V 4 bases and J 1 base, with 10 bases left between them. Looked up from germline, CDR1 is LGHDT and CDR2 is YNNKEL (reference sequence). As DNA, the CDR3 is TGTGCCAGCAGCCCGGCCTCACGGAACACTGAAGCTTTCTTT. This sequence encodes CASSPASRNTEAFF. Together with reference TRBV3-1 and TRBJ1-1, the CDR3 gives the full variable domain: DTAVSQTPKYLVTQMGNDKSIKCEQNLGHDTMYWYKQDSKKFLKIMFSYNNKELIINETVPNRFSPKSPDKAHLNLHINSLELGDSAVYFCASSPASRNTEAFFGQGTRLTVV.